This T cell receptor beta chain originates from a study of blood T cells in healthy people across ages. CDR3 size: 15 residues. CDR1 is SGHTA, CDR2 FQGNSA, per germline. Deletions cut 1 base from V and 0 bases from J, with 10 bases between. With a J-beta primer mix and a sample-barcoded 5' primer, a second PCR ran about 7 to 12 cycles. From the 5' RACE reads, TCRdb called clonotypes with MiXCR, one entry per CDR3 protein. Of about 290,000 distinct CDR3 sequences listed, less than 30% are singletons. The receptor was derived from a woman aged 70-85 years in good health. The specimen sequenced was blood. The chain uses TRBV7-2 and TRBJ2-7; TRBD2 might be the D (7 bases). DNA of the CDR3: TGTGCCAGCAGCTTAGTGAGGGGGGGCTCCTACGAGCAGTACTTC. Encoded protein: CASSLVRGGSYEQYF.